This T cell receptor beta chain was sequenced for a study of T-cell reconstitution after alpha-beta-depleted transplantation in children. General study points: Several hundred rapidly expanded clones from non-depleted graft cells reportedly supplied alpha-beta T cells about two months post-transplant.

A library of TCRbeta sequences, prepared with unique molecular identifiers, was generated. Each CDR3 protein gets one entry after TCRdb re-called the PCR reads with MiXCR. Here the sample spans hundreds of thousands of distinct CDR3 sequences, 17% being singletons. As to this clonotype: Its antigen remains unidentified.

The CDR3 runs 15 residues. The V end lost 3 bases, the J end lost 1 base, and 9 bases lay between the germline ends. Germline lookup yields CDR1 MDHEN and CDR2 SYDVKM. The receptor was derived from a male patient under 10 years old who had a stem cell transplant for acute lymphoblastic leukemia, so the T cells may come from the graft donor. The sequenced sample was PBMCs, mostly from graft donor cells, obtained 360 days after TCRalphabeta/CD19-depleted stem cell transplant. The V call is TRBV28, the J call TRBJ1-4; D might be TRBD1 (5 bases). CDR3 residues: CASSFGGRTNEKLFF. CDR3 coding DNA: TGTGCCAGCAGTTTCGGGGGGAGAACTAATGAAAAACTGTTTTTT.